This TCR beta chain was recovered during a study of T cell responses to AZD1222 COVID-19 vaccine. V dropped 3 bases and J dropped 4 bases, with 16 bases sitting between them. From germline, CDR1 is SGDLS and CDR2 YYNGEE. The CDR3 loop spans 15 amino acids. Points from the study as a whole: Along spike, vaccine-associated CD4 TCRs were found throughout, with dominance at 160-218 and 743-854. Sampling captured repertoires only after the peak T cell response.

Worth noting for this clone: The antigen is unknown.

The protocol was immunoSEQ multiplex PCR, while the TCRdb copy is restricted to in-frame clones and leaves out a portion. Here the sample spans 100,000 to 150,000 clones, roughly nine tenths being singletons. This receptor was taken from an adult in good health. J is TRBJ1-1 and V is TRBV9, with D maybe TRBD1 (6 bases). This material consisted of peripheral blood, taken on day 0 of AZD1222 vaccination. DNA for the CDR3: TGTGCCAGCAGCGCCCTCAATACAGGGTTCACTGAAGCTTTCTTT. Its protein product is CASSALNTGFTEAFF.